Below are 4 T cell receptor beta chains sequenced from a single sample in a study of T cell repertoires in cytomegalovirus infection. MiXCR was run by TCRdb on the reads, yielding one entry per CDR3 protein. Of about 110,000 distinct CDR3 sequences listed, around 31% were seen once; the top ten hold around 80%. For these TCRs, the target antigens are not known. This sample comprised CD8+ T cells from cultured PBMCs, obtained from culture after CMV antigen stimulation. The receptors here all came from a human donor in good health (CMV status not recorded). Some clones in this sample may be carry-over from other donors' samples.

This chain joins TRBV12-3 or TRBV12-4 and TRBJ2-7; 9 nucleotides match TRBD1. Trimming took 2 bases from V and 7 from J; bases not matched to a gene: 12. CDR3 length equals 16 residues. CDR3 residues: CASSLWGQGSVGEQYF. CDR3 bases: TGTGCCAGCAGTTTATGGGGACAGGGATCCGTAGGAGAGCAGTACTTC.

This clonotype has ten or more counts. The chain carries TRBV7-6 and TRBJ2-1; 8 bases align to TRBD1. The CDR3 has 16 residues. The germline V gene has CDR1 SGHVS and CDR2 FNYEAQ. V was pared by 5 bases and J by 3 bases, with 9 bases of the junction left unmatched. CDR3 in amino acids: CASSPEAGGFYNEQFF. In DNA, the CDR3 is TGTGCCAGCAGCCCTGAGGCAGGGGGCTTCTACAATGAGCAGTTCTTC.

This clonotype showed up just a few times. The CDR3 region has the DNA TGTGCCAGTAGTTCGTCTACTAGCCACTATGGCTACACCTTC. Its protein is CASSSSTSHYGYTF. This rearrangement joins TRBV19 to TRBJ1-2; unclear D gene. Germline CDR1 LNHDA, CDR2 SQIVND (reference sequence). With 5 bases removed from V and 3 bases from J, the gap between germline ends came to 13 bases. This CDR3 comprises 14 residues.

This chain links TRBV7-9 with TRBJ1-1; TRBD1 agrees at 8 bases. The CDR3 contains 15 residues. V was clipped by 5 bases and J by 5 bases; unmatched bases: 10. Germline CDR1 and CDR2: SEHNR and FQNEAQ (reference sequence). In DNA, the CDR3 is TGTGCCAGCAGCCACCCGCAGGGGGCGAAAACTGAAGCTTTCTTT. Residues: CASSHPQGAKTEAFF.